A single sample gave rise to the 14 T cell receptor beta chains below, sequenced in a study of Graves' ophthalmopathy and Graves' hyperthyroidism. Researchers took RNA transcripts and amplified TCR beta CDR3 regions from them. The library came from an HTBI-primed first-round RT-PCR and a second-round multiplex PCR. Using its own MiXCR run on the multiplex PCR reads, TCRdb lists one record per CDR3 protein. The sample shows about 400,000 distinct CDR3 sequences, around 16% of them seen only once. The sample taken for sequencing was peripheral blood. These receptors were obtained from a woman under 30 with Graves' ophthalmopathy.

This clonotype was seen at least ten times. This chain uses TRBV19 with TRBJ2-2; maybe TRBD2 (6 bases). V gave up 7 bases and J gave up 7 bases, with 19 bases separating them. CDR1 and CDR2 (germline): LNHDA, SQIVND (reference sequence). The CDR3 runs to 15 residues. CDR3 bases: TGTGCCAGTAATAATCCGGGGGAAAGGGTCGGGGAGCTGTTTTTT. Protein: CASNNPGERVGELFF.

Turning to this clonotype: One junction end does not reproduce the germline sequence, and a read error may be involved. V is TRBV7-9 and J is TRBJ1-1; D remains unclear. The CDR3 extends over 12 amino acids. Germline V gives CDR1 SEHNR, CDR2 FQNEAQ (reference sequence). The CDR3 region is CANSLPNTEAFF. CDR3 coding DNA: TGTGCCAACAGCCTCCCTAACACTGAAGCTTTCTTT.

This clonotype was recorded at least ten times. The rearrangement uses TRBV6-1 and TRBJ1-1; D might be TRBD1 (6 bases). This CDR3 has 16 amino acids. CDR1 is MNHNS, CDR2 SASEGT, per germline. Trimming removed 6 bases at V and 2 bases at J, with 19 bases between. The CDR3 DNA is TGTGCCAGCAGGACGTTTACCGGGACACCAAACACTGAAGCTTTCTTT. Protein: CASRTFTGTPNTEAFF.

The table lists this clonotype with many counts. The chain combines TRBV28 with TRBJ2-7; D not resolved. This CDR3 spans 14 amino acids. The germline V and J ends were trimmed by 7 bases and 4 bases, with 17 bases remaining between them. The germline V gene encodes CDR1 MDHEN and CDR2 SYDVKM. CDR3 residues: CASKGQLGAYEQYF. CDR3 sequence (DNA): TGTGCCAGCAAAGGGCAGCTTGGTGCATACGAGCAGTACTTC.

The chain has TRBV6-5 and TRBJ1-6; D unresolved. Trimming removed 2 bases from V and 13 bases from J, with 15 bases in between. The CDR3 runs 14 residues. CDR1 is MNHEY and CDR2 is SVGAGI in the germline V gene. This CDR3 is CASSYGRVSGPLHF. CDR3 nucleotide sequence: TGTGCCAGCAGTTACGGGAGGGTCTCGGGTCCCCTCCACTTT.

This clonotype was observed many times. J is TRBJ2-6 and V is TRBV9, with D unresolved. Germline V CDR1 and CDR2: SGDLS, YYNGEE. Trimming stripped 3 bases from V and 0 bases from J, with 16 bases between. The CDR3 length is 18 residues. The CDR3 region is CASSGTAQPISGANVLTF. The CDR3 DNA reads as TGTGCCAGCAGCGGTACCGCCCAGCCTATCTCTGGGGCCAACGTCCTGACTTTC.

The V gene is TRBV11-2, the J gene TRBJ1-1, with D perhaps TRBD1 (6 bases). The CDR3 covers 16 residues. Germline lookup yields CDR1 SGHAT and CDR2 FQNNGV. V lost 1 base to trimming and J lost 1 base, with 13 bases between them. This CDR3 is CASSLVKGGGNTEAFF. DNA for the CDR3: TGTGCCAGCAGCTTAGTTAAAGGGGGGGGGAACACTGAAGCTTTCTTT.

This clonotype occurred many times. The rearrangement uses TRBV4-1 and TRBJ2-5; 8 bases line up with TRBD1. The V and J ends lost 0 bases and 4 bases, in that order; junction bases with no gene match: 4. In germline, CDR1 is MGHRA, CDR2 YSYEKL. The CDR3 length is 15 residues. CDR3 loop: CASSQDDDRGETQYF. CDR3 bases: TGCGCCAGCAGCCAAGATGACGACAGGGGAGAGACCCAGTACTTC.

This clonotype has at least ten counts. The V gene is TRBV6-4, the J gene TRBJ2-2, with D maybe TRBD2 (6 bases). The CDR3 runs 18 residues. Germline V gives CDR1 MRHNA, CDR2 SNTAGT. Trimming cost V 7 bases and J 1 base, with 22 bases left between them. The CDR3, as DNA: TGTGCCAGCACCTTGGGGCTAGCGTACACGCGGAACACCGGGGAGCTGTTTTTT. It is translated as CASTLGLAYTRNTGELFF.

CDR3 DNA sequence: TGTGCCAGCACCCCAACCGGGATAACCTACGAGCAGTACTTC. Its protein is CASTPTGITYEQYF. This chain uses TRBV6-9 with TRBJ2-7, with TRBD2 as a possible D gene (5 bases). This CDR3 has 14 amino acids. Trimming left V 7 bases short and J 2 bases short, with 15 bases between. In germline, CDR1 is MNHGY, CDR2 SVAAGI.

This clonotype has at least ten counts. This sequence joins TRBV4-1 and TRBJ1-6; maybe TRBD1 (5 bases). Germline V lookup: CDR1 MGHRA, CDR2 YSYEKL. CDR3 length: 16 residues. V gave up 1 base and J gave up 9 bases, with 16 bases separating them. The DNA for the CDR3 is TGCGCCAGCAGCCAAGGGCCGGGACCCTGGGGTTCACCCCTCCACTTT. Translating gives CASSQGPGPWGSPLHF.

The DNA of the CDR3 is TGCGCCAGCAGCTTGGAAGGGGACGGTGAAGCTTTCTTT. Translated, it gives CASSLEGDGEAFF. The chain joins TRBV5-1 to TRBJ1-1; perhaps TRBD1 as D (5 bases). The germline CDR1 and CDR2 sequences are SGHRS and YFSETQ. Trimming left V 0 bases short and J 7 bases short, with 10 bases between. The CDR3 runs to 13 residues.

This clonotype was counted at least ten times. V and J are TRBV20-1 and TRBJ2-7, with TRBD2 identical over 8 bases. This CDR3 region has 17 residues. Germline V gene lookup returns CDR1 DFQATT and CDR2 SNEGSKA (reference sequence). Trimming took 6 bases from V and 0 from J; bases not matched to a gene: 16. The CDR3 sequence: CSAHLAGLPSSSYEQYF. The CDR3 DNA is TGCAGTGCCCACTTAGCGGGACTACCCTCTAGCTCCTACGAGCAGTACTTC.

As to this clonotype: The missing conserved phenylalanine or tryptophan at the end of this CDR3 makes a read error likely. V usage is TRBV7-3 and J usage is TRBJ2-5; D may match TRBD1 or TRBD2 (5 bases each). The V gene lost 5 bases and the J gene lost 5 bases, with 12 bases spanning the gap. This CDR3 comprises 13 residues. Germline loops: CDR1 SGHTA, CDR2 FQGTGA. CDR3 residues: CASSLGAEETQYL. For the CDR3, the DNA is TGTGCCAGCAGCCTCGGGGCGGAGGAGACCCAGTACCTC.